This T cell receptor beta chain originates from a study of T cells in Graves' hyperthyroidism and ophthalmopathy. This clonotype has a count of ten or more. TCR beta CDR3 regions were amplified from RNA. TCR CDR3 regions were first amplified by RT-PCR with HTBI primers. TCRdb reprocessed the multiplex PCR reads via MiXCR and lists one record per CDR3 protein. The repertoire includes 550,000 to 700,000 distinct CDR3 sequences, 35% to 55% of them detected once, and around 19% sits in the top ten. V was pared by 2 bases and J by 1 base, with 12 bases between. Germline CDR1 is DFQATT and CDR2 is SNEGSKA (reference sequence). The CDR3 extends over 14 amino acids.

This chain joins TRBV20-1 and TRBJ2-7, with D tentatively TRBD1 (6 bases). This TCR was recovered from an adult woman with Graves' disease, either hyperthyroidism or ophthalmopathy (not recorded which). Sequenced material: peripheral blood or thyroid tissue (not recorded which). The CDR3 region has the DNA TGCAGTGCTAGACAGGGGAGCAGATCCTACGAGCAGTACTTC. Its protein is CSARQGSRSYEQYF.